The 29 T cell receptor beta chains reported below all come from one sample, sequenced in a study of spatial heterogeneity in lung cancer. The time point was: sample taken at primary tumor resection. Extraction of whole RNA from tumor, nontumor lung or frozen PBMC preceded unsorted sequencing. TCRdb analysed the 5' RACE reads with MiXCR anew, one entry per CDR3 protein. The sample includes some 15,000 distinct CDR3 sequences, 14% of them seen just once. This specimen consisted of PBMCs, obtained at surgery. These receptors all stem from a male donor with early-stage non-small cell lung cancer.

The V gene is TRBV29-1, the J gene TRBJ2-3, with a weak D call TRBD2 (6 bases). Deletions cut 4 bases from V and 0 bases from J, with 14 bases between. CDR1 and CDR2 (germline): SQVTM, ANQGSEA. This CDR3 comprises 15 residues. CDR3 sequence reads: CSVAWGESSTDTQYF. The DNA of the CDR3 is TGCAGCGTTGCCTGGGGGGAATCGAGCACAGATACGCAGTATTTT.

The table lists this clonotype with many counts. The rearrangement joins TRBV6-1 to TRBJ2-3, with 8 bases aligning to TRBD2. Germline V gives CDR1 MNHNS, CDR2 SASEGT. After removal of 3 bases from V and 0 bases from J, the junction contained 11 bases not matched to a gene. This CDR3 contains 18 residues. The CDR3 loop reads CASSEQRGTTVSTDTQYF. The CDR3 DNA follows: TGTGCCAGCAGTGAGCAGCGGGGGACAACCGTTAGCACAGATACGCAGTATTTT.

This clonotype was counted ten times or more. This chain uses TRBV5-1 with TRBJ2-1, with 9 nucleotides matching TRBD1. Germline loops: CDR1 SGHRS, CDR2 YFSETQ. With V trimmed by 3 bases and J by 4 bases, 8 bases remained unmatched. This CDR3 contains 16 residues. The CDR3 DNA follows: TGCGCCAGCAGCTCGGCCGGGACAGGGTCTTACAATGAGCAGTTCTTC. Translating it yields CASSSAGTGSYNEQFF. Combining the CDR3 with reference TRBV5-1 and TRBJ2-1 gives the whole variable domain KAGVTQTPRYLIKTRGQQVTLSCSPISGHRSVSWYQQTPGQGLQFLFEYFSETQRNKGNFPGRFSGRQFSNSRSEMNVSTLELGDSALYLCASSSAGTGSYNEQFFGPGTRLTVL.

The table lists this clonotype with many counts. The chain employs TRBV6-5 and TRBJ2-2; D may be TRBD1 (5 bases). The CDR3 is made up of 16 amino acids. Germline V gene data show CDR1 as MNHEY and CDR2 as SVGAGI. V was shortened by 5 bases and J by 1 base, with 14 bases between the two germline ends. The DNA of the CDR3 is TGTGCCAGCAGTCGCCAGGGTTCATGGAACACCGGGGAGCTGTTTTTT. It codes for CASSRQGSWNTGELFF.

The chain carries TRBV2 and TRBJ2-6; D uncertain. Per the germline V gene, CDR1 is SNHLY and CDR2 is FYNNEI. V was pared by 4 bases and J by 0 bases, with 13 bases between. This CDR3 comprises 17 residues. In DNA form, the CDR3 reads TGTGCCAGCAGTGCCCTACTTGGGGTCTCTGGGGCCAACGTCCTGACTTTC. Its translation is CASSALLGVSGANVLTF.

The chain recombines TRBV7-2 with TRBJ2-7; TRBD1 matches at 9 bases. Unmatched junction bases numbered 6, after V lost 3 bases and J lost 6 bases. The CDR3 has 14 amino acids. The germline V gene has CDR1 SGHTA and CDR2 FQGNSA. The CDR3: CASSLGTGYGEQYF. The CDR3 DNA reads TGTGCCAGCAGCTTGGGGACAGGGTACGGCGAGCAGTACTTC.

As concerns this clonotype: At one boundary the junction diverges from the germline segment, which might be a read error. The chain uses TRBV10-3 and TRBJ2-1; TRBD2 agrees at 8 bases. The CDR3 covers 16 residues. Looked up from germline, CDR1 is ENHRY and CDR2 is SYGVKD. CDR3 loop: CATSESGGGLNNEQFF. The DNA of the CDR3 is TGTGCCACCAGTGAGTCCGGGGGGGGTTTAAACAATGAGCAGTTCTTC.

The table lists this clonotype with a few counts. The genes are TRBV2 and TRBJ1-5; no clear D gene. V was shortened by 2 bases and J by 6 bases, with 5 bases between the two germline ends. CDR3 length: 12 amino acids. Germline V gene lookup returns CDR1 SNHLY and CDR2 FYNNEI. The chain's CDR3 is CASSETRQPQHF. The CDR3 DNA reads TGTGCCAGCAGTGAAACGCGTCAGCCCCAGCATTTT. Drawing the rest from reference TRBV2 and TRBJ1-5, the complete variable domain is EPEVTQTPSHQVTQMGQEVILRCVPISNHLYFYWYRQILGQKVEFLVSFYNNEISEKSEIFDDQFSVERPDGSNFTLKIRSTKLEDSAMYFCASSETRQPQHFGDGTRLSIL.

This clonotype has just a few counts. CDR3 DNA: TGTGCCAGCAGACCTGACAGGAGGTACCAAGAGACCCAGTACTTC. Its protein product is CASRPDRRYQETQYF. This rearrangement joins TRBV7-2 to TRBJ2-5, with D perhaps TRBD1 (6 bases). The CDR3 covers 15 residues. The V and J ends lost 6 bases and 0 bases respectively, with 14 bases between them. Germline CDR1 SGHTA, CDR2 FQGNSA.

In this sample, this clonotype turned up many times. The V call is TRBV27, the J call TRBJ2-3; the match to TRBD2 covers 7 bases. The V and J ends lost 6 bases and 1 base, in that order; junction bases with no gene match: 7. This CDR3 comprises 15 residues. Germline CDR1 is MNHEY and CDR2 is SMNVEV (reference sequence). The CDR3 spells CASSPTGGGTDTQYF. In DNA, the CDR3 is TGTGCCAGCAGCCCCACGGGGGGTGGCACAGATACGCAGTATTTT.

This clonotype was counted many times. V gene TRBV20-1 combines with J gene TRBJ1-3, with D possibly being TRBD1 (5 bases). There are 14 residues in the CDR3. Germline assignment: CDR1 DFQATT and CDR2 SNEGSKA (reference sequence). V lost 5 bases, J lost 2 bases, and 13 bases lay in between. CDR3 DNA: TGCAGTGCTTGGACAATCAAGACTGGAAACACCATATATTTT. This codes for CSAWTIKTGNTIYF.

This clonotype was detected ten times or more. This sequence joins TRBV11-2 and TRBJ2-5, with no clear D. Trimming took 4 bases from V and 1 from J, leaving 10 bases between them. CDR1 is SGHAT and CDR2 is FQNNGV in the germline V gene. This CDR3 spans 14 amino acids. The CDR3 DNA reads TGTGCCAGCAGCTCTCCCCGGTTCCAAGAGACCCAGTACTTC. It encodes CASSSPRFQETQYF.

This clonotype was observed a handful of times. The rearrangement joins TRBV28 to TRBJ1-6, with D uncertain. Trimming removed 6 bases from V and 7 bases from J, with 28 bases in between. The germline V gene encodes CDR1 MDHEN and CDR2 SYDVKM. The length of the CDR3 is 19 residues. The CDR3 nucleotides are TGTGCCAGCAGCCCTTTTCCTCCGCTCTCGACTCTGTTCAATTCACCCCTCCACTTT. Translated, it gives CASSPFPPLSTLFNSPLHF.

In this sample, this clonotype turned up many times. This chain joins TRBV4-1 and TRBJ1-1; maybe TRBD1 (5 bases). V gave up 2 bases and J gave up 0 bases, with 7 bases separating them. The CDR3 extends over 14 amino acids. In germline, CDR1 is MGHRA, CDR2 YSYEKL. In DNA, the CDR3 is TGCGCCAGCAGCCAACAGGGAGTGAACACTGAAGCTTTCTTT. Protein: CASSQQGVNTEAFF.

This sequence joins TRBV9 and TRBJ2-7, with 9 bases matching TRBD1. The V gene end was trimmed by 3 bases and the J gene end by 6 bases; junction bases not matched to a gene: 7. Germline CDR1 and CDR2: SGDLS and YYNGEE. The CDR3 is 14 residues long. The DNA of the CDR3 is TGTGCCAGCAGCGCCTCACAGGGGGCAAGCGAGCAGTACTTC. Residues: CASSASQGASEQYF.

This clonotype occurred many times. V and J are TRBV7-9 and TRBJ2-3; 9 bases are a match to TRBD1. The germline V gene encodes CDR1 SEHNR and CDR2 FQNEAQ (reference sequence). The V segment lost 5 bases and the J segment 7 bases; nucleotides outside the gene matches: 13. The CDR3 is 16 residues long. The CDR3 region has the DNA TGTGCCAGCAGCCATTTCCGGGACAGGGCAGTGCATACGCAGTATTTT. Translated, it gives CASSHFRDRAVHTQYF.

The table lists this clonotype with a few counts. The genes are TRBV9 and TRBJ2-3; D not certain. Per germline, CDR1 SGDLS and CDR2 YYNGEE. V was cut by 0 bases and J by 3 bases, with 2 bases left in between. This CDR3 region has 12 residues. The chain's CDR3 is CASSVDTDTQYF. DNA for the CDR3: TGTGCCAGCAGCGTAGATACAGATACGCAGTATTTT.

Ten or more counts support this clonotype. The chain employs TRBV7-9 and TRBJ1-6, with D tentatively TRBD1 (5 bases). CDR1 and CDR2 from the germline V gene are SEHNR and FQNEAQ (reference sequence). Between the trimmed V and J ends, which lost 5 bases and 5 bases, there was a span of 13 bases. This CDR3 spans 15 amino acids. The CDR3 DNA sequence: TGTGCCAGCAGCATCGGTCAGGGCAATAATTCACCCCTCCACTTT. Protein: CASSIGQGNNSPLHF.

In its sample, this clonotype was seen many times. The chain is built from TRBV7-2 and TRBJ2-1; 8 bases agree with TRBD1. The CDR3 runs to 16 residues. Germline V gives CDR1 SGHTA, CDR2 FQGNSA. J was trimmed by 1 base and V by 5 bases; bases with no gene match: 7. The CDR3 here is CASSARTGSSYNEQFF. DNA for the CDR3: TGTGCCAGCAGCGCTCGGACAGGGTCGTCCTACAATGAGCAGTTCTTC.

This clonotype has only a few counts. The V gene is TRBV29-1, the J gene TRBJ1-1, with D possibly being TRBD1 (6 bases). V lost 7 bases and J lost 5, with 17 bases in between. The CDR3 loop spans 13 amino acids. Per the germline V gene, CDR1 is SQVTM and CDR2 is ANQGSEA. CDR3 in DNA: TGCAGCGCTCCATGGGGGGCGAAAACTGAAGCTTTCTTT. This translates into CSAPWGAKTEAFF.

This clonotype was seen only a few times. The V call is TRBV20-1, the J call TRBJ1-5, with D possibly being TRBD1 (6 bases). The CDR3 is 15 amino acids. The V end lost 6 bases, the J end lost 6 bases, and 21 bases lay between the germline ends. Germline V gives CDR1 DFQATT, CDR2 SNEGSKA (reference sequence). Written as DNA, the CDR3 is TGCAGTGCCCAGGGGTCGGGAGGTAGGGGTCAGCCCCAGCATTTT. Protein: CSAQGSGGRGQPQHF.

CDR3 region: CSANIEKLFF. CDR3 DNA sequence: TGCAGTGCTAACATTGAAAAACTGTTTTTT. The chain carries TRBV20-1 and TRBJ1-4; D uncertain. V was clipped by 4 bases and J by 7 bases, with 4 bases between them. Germline CDR1 and CDR2: DFQATT and SNEGSKA (reference sequence). This CDR3 comprises 10 residues.

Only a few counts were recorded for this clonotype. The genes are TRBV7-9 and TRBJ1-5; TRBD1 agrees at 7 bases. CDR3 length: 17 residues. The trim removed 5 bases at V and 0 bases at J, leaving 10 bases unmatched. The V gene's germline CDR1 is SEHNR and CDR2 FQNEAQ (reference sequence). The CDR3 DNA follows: TGTGCCAGCAGCCCTTTGACAGGGTGGGATAGCAATCAGCCCCAGCATTTT. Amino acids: CASSPLTGWDSNQPQHF.

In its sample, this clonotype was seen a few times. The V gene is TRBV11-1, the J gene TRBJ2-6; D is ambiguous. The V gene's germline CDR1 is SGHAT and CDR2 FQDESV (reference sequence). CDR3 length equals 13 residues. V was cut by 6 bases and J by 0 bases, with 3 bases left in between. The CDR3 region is CASRYSGANVLTF. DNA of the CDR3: TGTGCCAGCAGATACTCTGGGGCCAACGTCCTGACTTTC.

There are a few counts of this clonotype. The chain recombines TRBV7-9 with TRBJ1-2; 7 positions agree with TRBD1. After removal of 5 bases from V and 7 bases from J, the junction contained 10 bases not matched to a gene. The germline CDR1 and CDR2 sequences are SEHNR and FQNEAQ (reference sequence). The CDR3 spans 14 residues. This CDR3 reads CASSIGTERAGYTF. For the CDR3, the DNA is TGTGCCAGCAGCATCGGGACAGAGAGAGCTGGCTACACCTTC.

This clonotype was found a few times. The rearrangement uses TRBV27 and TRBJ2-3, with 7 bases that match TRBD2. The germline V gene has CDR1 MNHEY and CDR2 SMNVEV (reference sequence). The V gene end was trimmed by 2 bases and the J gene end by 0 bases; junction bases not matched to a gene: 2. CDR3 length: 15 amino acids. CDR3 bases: TGTGCCAGCAGTTTAAGGCGGGGGAGCACAGATACGCAGTATTTT. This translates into CASSLRRGSTDTQYF.

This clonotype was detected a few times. The CDR3 is CASSLGQGAGGANVLTF. CDR3 bases: TGTGCCAGCAGCCTAGGACAGGGGGCGGGCGGGGCCAACGTCCTGACTTTC. The chain carries TRBV5-4 and TRBJ2-6, with 11 bases fitting TRBD1. CDR3 length: 17 residues. Germline V CDR1 and CDR2: SGHNT, YYREEE (reference sequence). V shed 4 bases and J 4 bases; nucleotides not matched to a gene: 7.

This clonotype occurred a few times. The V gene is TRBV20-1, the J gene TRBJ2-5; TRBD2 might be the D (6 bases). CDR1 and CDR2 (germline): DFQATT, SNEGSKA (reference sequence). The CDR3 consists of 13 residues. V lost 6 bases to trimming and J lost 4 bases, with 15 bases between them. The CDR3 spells CSAERALGETQYF. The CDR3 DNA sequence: TGCAGTGCAGAGCGGGCCCTAGGAGAGACCCAGTACTTC.

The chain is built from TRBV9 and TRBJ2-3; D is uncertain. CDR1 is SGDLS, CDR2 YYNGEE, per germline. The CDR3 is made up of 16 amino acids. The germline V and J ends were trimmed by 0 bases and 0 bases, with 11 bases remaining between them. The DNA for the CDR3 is TGTGCCAGCAGCGTAGATGGAACTTCTAGCACAGATACGCAGTATTTT. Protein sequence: CASSVDGTSSTDTQYF.